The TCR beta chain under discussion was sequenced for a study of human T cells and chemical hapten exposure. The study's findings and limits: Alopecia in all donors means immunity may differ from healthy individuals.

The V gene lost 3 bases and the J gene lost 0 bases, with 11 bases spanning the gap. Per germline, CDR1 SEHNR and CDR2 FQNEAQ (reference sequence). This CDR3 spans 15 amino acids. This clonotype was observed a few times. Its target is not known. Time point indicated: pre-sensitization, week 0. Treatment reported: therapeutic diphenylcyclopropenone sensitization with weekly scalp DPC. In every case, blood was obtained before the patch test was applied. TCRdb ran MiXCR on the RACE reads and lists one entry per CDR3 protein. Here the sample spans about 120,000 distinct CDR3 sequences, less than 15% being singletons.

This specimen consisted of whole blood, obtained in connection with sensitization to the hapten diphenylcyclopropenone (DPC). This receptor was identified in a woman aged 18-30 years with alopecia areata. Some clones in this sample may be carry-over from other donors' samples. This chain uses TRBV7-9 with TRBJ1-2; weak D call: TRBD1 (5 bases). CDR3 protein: CASSLAGRTNYGYTF. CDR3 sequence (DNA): TGTGCCAGCAGCTTGGCGGGACGGACTAACTATGGCTACACCTTC.